This T cell receptor (beta chain) was sequenced in a study of response to subunit inactivated influenza vaccine. Study-level results: Each seasonal flu vaccination may recruit only limited new T cells, authors suggested.

Only a few counts were recorded for this clonotype. Its antigen is as yet unknown. Using its own MiXCR run on the RT-PCR reads, TCRdb lists one record per CDR3 protein. The sample has about 190,000 distinct CDR3 sequences; approximately 14% are singletons. The junction had 6 bases not matched to a gene; V was cut back by 3 bases and J by 0 bases. In germline, CDR1 is SGHAT, CDR2 FQNNGV. CDR3 length equals 18 residues. The V and J genes are TRBV11-2 and TRBJ2-6; TRBD1 agrees at 9 bases. The clonotype comes from a man in his fifties who received an inactivated influenza vaccine. The sequences come from CD8+ T cells sorted from PBMCs, collected 5 days after vaccination. The CDR3 sequence is CASSFHRGQYSGANVLTF. The CDR3 bases are TGTGCCAGCAGCTTCCACAGGGGGCAGTACTCTGGGGCCAACGTCCTGACTTTC.